These 28 T cell receptor beta chains were all obtained from the same sample, sequenced in a study of blood T cells in healthy people across ages. Sample-barcoded 5' priming and a J-beta primer mix drove a second PCR of roughly 6 to 12 cycles. TCRdb redid the calling of the 5' RACE reads with MiXCR, one entry per CDR3 protein. Of more than 900,000 distinct CDR3 sequences in the sample, almost 30% were seen once. The sample also formed part of further work on T cells of mothers and their children.

The sequencing input was blood. These receptor sequences come from a woman in her thirties or forties in good health.

The chain employs TRBV6-1 and TRBJ2-5, with 10 nucleotides matching TRBD2. Germline V gene lookup returns CDR1 MNHNS and CDR2 SASEGT. Germline trimming cut 5 bases from V and 5 bases from J; bases unmatched to any gene: 5. This CDR3 has 14 amino acids. The DNA of the CDR3 is TGTGCCAGCAGTATCGGGACTAGCGTCGAGACCCAGTACTTC. This gives the protein CASSIGTSVETQYF.

In the case of this clonotype: This may be a read error: a much more frequent sequence differs by one nucleotide. The rearrangement joins TRBV7-2 to TRBJ1-1; tentative D call: TRBD1 (6 bases). Germline values: CDR1 SGHTA, CDR2 FQGNSA. The CDR3 runs to 15 residues. Deletions cut 5 bases from V and 4 bases from J, with 17 bases between. This chain's CDR3 is CASSQEQGPSTEAFF. The DNA of the CDR3 is TGTGCCAGCAGCCAGGAACAGGGTCCCTCCACTGAAGCTTTCTTT.

In this sample, this clonotype turned up many times. V usage is TRBV6-5 and J usage is TRBJ2-7, with D possibly called TRBD1 or TRBD2 (5 bases each). The CDR3 spans 12 residues. V lost 2 bases to trimming and J lost 4 bases, with 6 bases between them. Germline V lookup: CDR1 MNHEY, CDR2 SVGAGI. The CDR3 sequence is CASSYEGYEQYF. CDR3 in DNA: TGTGCCAGCAGTTACGAGGGGTACGAGCAGTACTTC.

In this sample, this clonotype turned up many times. CDR3 coding DNA: TGCAGCGTTGTGCGGGGTCTGAGCACTGAAGCTTTCTTT. Amino acid sequence: CSVVRGLSTEAFF. This rearrangement joins TRBV29-1 to TRBJ1-1, with D hard to call. The V gene's germline CDR1 is SQVTM and CDR2 ANQGSEA. The CDR3 extends over 13 amino acids. V shed 4 bases and J shed 4 bases, with 13 bases lying between them. Supplemented by reference TRBV29-1 and TRBJ1-1, the full variable domain reads SAVISQKPSRDICQRGTSLTIQCQVDSQVTMMFWYRQQPGQSLTLIATANQGSEATYESGFVIDKFPISRPNLTFSTLTVSNMSPEDSSIYLCSVVRGLSTEAFFGQGTRLTVV.

This clonotype was seen at least ten times. V is TRBV29-1 and J is TRBJ2-6; TRBD1 agrees at 8 bases. V shed 6 bases and J 4 bases; nucleotides not matched to a gene: 11. The CDR3 runs 16 residues. CDR1 and CDR2 (germline): SQVTM, ANQGSEA. The CDR3 loop is CSVTDRAYSGANVLTF. The CDR3 DNA reads as TGCAGCGTGACGGACAGGGCGTACTCCGGGGCCAACGTCCTGACTTTC.

This clonotype was detected only once. A much bigger clone sits one base away, suggesting this may be a read error. DNA for the CDR3: TGTGCCGGCAGTTTCCGGGGAACCCCTAATTCACCCCTCCACTTT. Residues: CAGSFRGTPNSPLHF. V is TRBV28 and J is TRBJ1-6, with D hard to call. The CDR3 spans 15 residues. Germline V gene lookup returns CDR1 MDHEN and CDR2 SYDVKM.

A remark on this clonotype: One end of the junction fails to match germline, which may point to a read error. The J gene is TRBJ1-2, the V gene TRBV7-2; D call uncertain. The germline V gene encodes CDR1 SGHTA and CDR2 FQGNSA. CDR3 length: 14 amino acids. The CDR3 is CASSIAGGSYGYTF. CDR3 sequence (DNA): TGTGCCAGCAGCATAGCTGGAGGCTCCTATGGCTACACCTTC.

This chain links TRBV5-5 with TRBJ1-1, with a tentative D call TRBD1 (5 bases). The CDR3 is 15 residues long. With 2 bases removed from V and 1 base from J, the gap between germline ends came to 12 bases. CDR1 SGHKS and CDR2 YYEKEE come from the germline V gene (reference sequence). CDR3 nucleotides: TGTGCCAGCAGCTTAAATCCAGGGACGAACACTGAAGCTTTCTTT. Its protein is CASSLNPGTNTEAFF.

Notes on this clonotype: One end of the junction does not line up with germline, which may come from a read error. The gene calls are TRBV6-5 and TRBJ2-7, with D possibly being TRBD1 or TRBD2 (6 bases each). This CDR3 spans 14 amino acids. Germline values: CDR1 MNHEY, CDR2 SVGAGI. The chain's CDR3 is CASSYLRGAYEQYF. The CDR3 nucleotides are TGTGCCAGTAGTTACCTTAGGGGGGCCTACGAGCAGTACTTC.

The J gene is TRBJ2-3, the V gene TRBV18, with a weak D call TRBD1 (6 bases). Germline CDR1 is KGHSH and CDR2 is LQKENI. The CDR3 is 18 residues long. V was clipped by 2 bases and J by 0 bases, with 18 bases between them. CDR3 amino acids: CASSPYRPGHSSTDTQYF. The CDR3 coding sequence is TGTGCCAGCTCACCATATCGACCGGGACATTCTAGCACAGATACGCAGTATTTT.

The chain carries TRBV20-1 and TRBJ1-5; D remains ambiguous. Germline lookup yields CDR1 DFQATT and CDR2 SNEGSKA (reference sequence). Trimming cost V 5 bases and J 0 bases, with 14 bases left between them. The CDR3 covers 15 residues. The CDR3 loop is CSAPTRVNSNQPQHF. CDR3 bases: TGCAGTGCTCCAACGAGGGTTAATAGCAATCAGCCCCAGCATTTT.

This clonotype was observed at least ten times. This sequence joins TRBV12-3 or TRBV12-4 and TRBJ1-2; D call uncertain. CDR3 length: 13 residues. V lost 7 bases and J lost 7, with 16 bases in between. The CDR3 region has the DNA TGTGCCAGCACCCCGGCAGGACTCGGTGGCTACACCTTC. Translated, it gives CASTPAGLGGYTF.

A few counts support this clonotype. The rearrangement joins TRBV14 to TRBJ2-7, with D perhaps given as TRBD1 or TRBD2 (5 bases each). The CDR3 has 15 residues. The V end lost 4 bases, the J end lost 0 bases, and 13 bases lay between the germline ends. Germline-derived CDR1 and CDR2 are SGHDN and FVKESK. The CDR3 loop is CASSLGPNPSYEQYF. The DNA of the CDR3 is TGTGCCAGCAGCCTGGGACCAAACCCCTCCTACGAGCAGTACTTC.

This clonotype was seen a few times. The junction does not match germline at one end; this may be a read error. The V call is TRBV5-1, the J call TRBJ1-1; D not certain. Germline CDR1 is SGHRS and CDR2 is YFSETQ. The CDR3 has 15 amino acids. CDR3 protein: CASSLASGPNTEAFF. CDR3 sequence (DNA): TGTGCCAGCAGCCTAGCCTCCGGGCCGAACACTGAAGCTTTCTTT.

This clonotype was picked up many times. This chain links TRBV10-3 with TRBJ2-1; 8 positions agree with TRBD2. Unmatched junction bases numbered 3, after V lost 2 bases and J lost 6 bases. Germline V gives CDR1 ENHRY, CDR2 SYGVKD. The CDR3 contains 14 residues. Here the CDR3 DNA reads TGTGCCATCAGTGAGATCGGGGGGGCCAATGAGCAGTTCTTC. Translating gives CAISEIGGANEQFF.

This clonotype came up a few times. This CDR3 reads CAWSVLGDTDTQYF. The CDR3 coding sequence is TGTGCCTGGAGTGTACTGGGCGACACAGATACGCAGTATTTT. This chain links TRBV30 with TRBJ2-3; D not certain. Germline values: CDR1 GTSNPN, CDR2 SVGIG (reference sequence). The CDR3 sequence is 14 residues long. The ends were cut back, 0 bases at V and 2 bases at J, with 9 bases in the middle.

In its sample, this clonotype was seen a few times. V and J are TRBV29-1 and TRBJ1-4; possibly TRBD1 for D (6 bases). This CDR3 spans 13 amino acids. V lost 4 bases, J lost 3 bases, and 9 bases lay in between. Germline lookup yields CDR1 SQVTM and CDR2 ANQGSEA. CDR3: CSVARGPNEKLFF. CDR3 bases: TGCAGCGTTGCCAGGGGACCTAATGAAAAACTGTTTTTT. The variable domain in full, with the rest retrieved from reference TRBV29-1 and TRBJ1-4, is SAVISQKPSRDICQRGTSLTIQCQVDSQVTMMFWYRQQPGQSLTLIATANQGSEATYESGFVIDKFPISRPNLTFSTLTVSNMSPEDSSIYLCSVARGPNEKLFFGSGTQLSVL.

The chain couples TRBV5-1 to TRBJ2-5, with 10 nucleotides matching TRBD1. V lost 4 bases to trimming and J lost 5 bases; unmatched junction nucleotides: 8. Germline CDR1 is SGHRS and CDR2 is YFSETQ. The CDR3 contains 15 residues. CDR3: CASSDGTGAMETQYF. CDR3 DNA: TGCGCCAGCAGCGACGGGACAGGGGCGATGGAGACCCAGTACTTC.

Notes on this clonotype: Just one base apart from a much larger clone, this may be a read error. V gene TRBV7-2 combines with J gene TRBJ1-1, with no clear D. Per germline, CDR1 SGHTA and CDR2 FQGNSA. The CDR3 loop spans 13 amino acids. The CDR3, as DNA: TGTGCCAGCAGCCGCGCTAGACACACTGAAGCTTCCTTT. Translated, it gives CASSRARHTEASF. The whole variable domain, filled in from reference TRBV7-2 and TRBJ1-1, reads GAGVSQSPSNKVTEKGKDVELRCDPISGHTALYWYRQSLGQGLEFLIYFQGNSAPDKSGLPSDRFSAERTGGSVSTLTIQRTQQEDSAVYLCASSRARHTEASFGQGTRLTVV.

The chain employs TRBV5-5 and TRBJ1-1, with no clear D. The CDR3 is 12 residues long. The germline V gene encodes CDR1 SGHKS and CDR2 YYEKEE (reference sequence). The ends were cut back, 6 bases at V and 6 bases at J, with 12 bases in the middle. CDR3 coding DNA: TGTGCCAGCACCGTCGCGGGCGCTGAAGCTTTCTTT. Its protein is CASTVAGAEAFF. Complete variable domain (other parts from reference TRBV5-5 and TRBJ1-1): DAGVTQSPTHLIKTRGQQVTLRCSPISGHKSVSWYQQVLGQGPQFIFQYYEKEERGRGNFPDRFSARQFPNYSSELNVNALLLGDSALYLCASTVAGAEAFFGQGTRLTVV.

There are a few counts of this clonotype. The chain combines TRBV7-2 with TRBJ2-1; D might be TRBD2 (6 bases). The ends were cut back, 2 bases at V and 3 bases at J, with 11 bases in the middle. This CDR3 spans 15 amino acids. Germline V gene lookup returns CDR1 SGHTA and CDR2 FQGNSA. Here the CDR3 DNA reads TGTGCCAGCAGCTTATCCGCGGGGTACTACAATGAGCAGTTCTTC. Amino acid sequence: CASSLSAGYYNEQFF.

CDR3 sequence: CASNQGRAYEQYF. The CDR3 bases are TGTGCCAGCAACCAGGGCAGGGCCTACGAGCAGTACTTC. J is TRBJ2-4 and V is TRBV7-2; possible D gene TRBD1, 5 bases. The DNA end favors TRBJ2-7, so the J call may be wrong. CDR1 SGHTA and CDR2 FQGNSA come from the germline V gene. The CDR3 runs 13 residues.

The rearrangement links TRBV28 to TRBJ1-1, with TRBD1 matching over 8 bases. The CDR3 runs to 24 residues. V lost 4 bases to trimming and J lost 1 base; unmatched junction nucleotides: 32. The germline gives CDR1 MDHEN, CDR2 SYDVKM. The CDR3 loop reads CASSYRDKAVTLWGQEGWNTEAFF. The CDR3 DNA is TGTGCCAGCAGTTACCGGGACAAAGCTGTAACATTGTGGGGACAGGAAGGATGGAACACTGAAGCTTTCTTT. Using reference TRBV28 and TRBJ1-1 for the parts outside the CDR3, the full variable domain is DVKVTQSSRYLVKRTGEKVFLECVQDMDHENMFWYRQDPGLGLRLIYFSYDVKMKEKGDIPEGYSVSREKKERFSLILESASTNQTSMYLCASSYRDKAVTLWGQEGWNTEAFFGQGTRLTVV.

A few counts support this clonotype. V usage is TRBV7-2 and J usage is TRBJ2-1; 8 bases match TRBD1. This CDR3 comprises 17 residues. J was trimmed by 6 bases and V by 1 base; bases with no gene match: 11. The germline V gene encodes CDR1 SGHTA and CDR2 FQGNSA. The CDR3: CASSLGVGLGQANEQFF. In DNA form, the CDR3 reads TGTGCCAGCAGCTTAGGCGTAGGTCTGGGACAGGCCAATGAGCAGTTCTTC. The whole variable domain, filled in from reference TRBV7-2 and TRBJ2-1, reads GAGVSQSPSNKVTEKGKDVELRCDPISGHTALYWYRQSLGQGLEFLIYFQGNSAPDKSGLPSDRFSAERTGGSVSTLTIQRTQQEDSAVYLCASSLGVGLGQANEQFFGPGTRLTVL.

Worth noting for this clonotype: One junction end disagrees with the germline gene, perhaps due to a read error. This chain links TRBV12-3 or TRBV12-4 with TRBJ1-2; tentative D call: TRBD1 (5 bases). The CDR3 is made up of 18 amino acids. DNA of the CDR3: TGTACCAGCAGTTGGGGCCGGGACCCTAAATGGGAGCGGTATGGCTACACCTTC. Its protein is CTSSWGRDPKWERYGYTF.

The table lists this clonotype with a few counts. This chain connects TRBV30 to TRBJ1-6; D is undetermined. Trimming stripped 3 bases from V and 8 bases from J, with 11 bases between. Germline V gene lookup returns CDR1 GTSNPN and CDR2 SVGIG (reference sequence). This CDR3 contains 13 residues. As DNA, the CDR3 is TGTGCCTGGAGAACTACTGTTGATTCACCCCTCCACTTT. This sequence encodes CAWRTTVDSPLHF.

This clonotype was seen more than once but under ten times. The rearrangement uses TRBV7-3 and TRBJ1-1; perhaps TRBD1 as D (5 bases). V was shortened by 0 bases and J by 6 bases, with 17 bases between the two germline ends. CDR1 and CDR2 from the germline V gene are SGHTA and FQGTGA. CDR3 length: 16 amino acids. The CDR3 DNA reads as TGTGCCAGCAGCTTAACAGTAGGGGCTTCGGGGTCTGAAGCTTTCTTT. Translated, it gives CASSLTVGASGSEAFF.

This chain connects TRBV7-9 to TRBJ2-7, with D uncertain. This CDR3 spans 12 amino acids. In germline, CDR1 is SEHNR, CDR2 FQNEAQ (reference sequence). Trimming removed 1 base at V and 7 bases at J, with 8 bases between. Written as DNA, the CDR3 is TGTGCCAGCAGCTTAGGTACAAATGAGCAGTACTTC. Its protein product is CASSLGTNEQYF.